Shown below are 20 T cell receptor beta chains from a single sample sequenced in a study of T cells in Graves' hyperthyroidism and ophthalmopathy. Amplification targeted TCR beta CDR3 regions from RNA transcripts. The TCR CDR3 was amplified in a first-round RT-PCR using the HTBI primer set. One entry per CDR3 protein results from TCRdb running MiXCR on the multiplex PCR reads. The sample lists about 510,000 distinct CDR3 sequences; around 13% were seen once. Material for sequencing was blood. The source is a woman between 40 and 55 years old with Graves' hyperthyroidism.

The sample holds many counts of this clonotype. This sequence joins TRBV9 and TRBJ2-1, with TRBD2 matching over 7 bases. Looked up from germline, CDR1 is SGDLS and CDR2 is YYNGEE. This CDR3 spans 20 amino acids. The J segment lost 1 base and the V segment lost 2 bases, leaving 18 bases of the junction unmatched. The CDR3 protein is CASSVSRLGGVPYSYNEQFF. CDR3 DNA sequence: TGTGCCAGCAGCGTCTCCCGTTTGGGAGGGGTTCCCTATTCCTACAATGAGCAGTTCTTC.

The chain employs TRBV9 and TRBJ2-3, with D perhaps TRBD2 (6 bases). The CDR3 covers 16 residues. V lost 2 bases, J lost 3 bases, and 16 bases lay in between. CDR1 is SGDLS, CDR2 YYNGEE, per germline. As DNA, the CDR3 is TGTGCCAGCAGCGTGGAATCGGGAGTTAGAACAGATACGCAGTATTTT. This codes for CASSVESGVRTDTQYF. The whole variable domain, filled in from reference TRBV9 and TRBJ2-3, reads DSGVTQTPKHLITATGQRVTLRCSPRSGDLSVYWYQQSLDQGLQFLIQYYNGEERAKGNILERFSAQQFPDLHSELNLSSLELGDSALYFCASSVESGVRTDTQYFGPGTRLTVL.

The sample holds a few counts of this clonotype. The chain uses TRBV6-4 and TRBJ2-7; D unresolved. The germline V gene has CDR1 MRHNA and CDR2 SNTAGT. V gave up 0 bases and J gave up 0 bases, with 6 bases separating them. The CDR3 spans 14 residues. The CDR3 DNA is TGTGCCAGCAGTGACTCGGCAGGCTCCTACGAGCAGTACTTC. Amino acid sequence: CASSDSAGSYEQYF.

This clonotype has at least ten counts. The CDR3 loop is CATSEGQGYGYTF. The DNA for the CDR3 is TGTGCCACCAGTGAAGGTCAGGGCTATGGCTACACCTTC. This rearrangement joins TRBV24-1 to TRBJ1-2; possibly TRBD1 for D (5 bases). Trimming stripped 4 bases from V and 4 bases from J, with 9 bases between. The germline V gene has CDR1 KGHDR and CDR2 SFDVKD. The CDR3 contains 13 residues.

This clonotype was found many times. The gene calls are TRBV9 and TRBJ2-1, with D perhaps matching TRBD1 (6 bases). Germline V gene data show CDR1 as SGDLS and CDR2 as YYNGEE. Trimming shortened V by 3 bases and J by 7 bases, and 17 bases separated the two germline ends. The length of the CDR3 is 15 residues. CDR3 loop: CASSARDKVGNEQFF. The CDR3 DNA follows: TGTGCCAGCAGCGCCCGGGACAAGGTGGGGAATGAGCAGTTCTTC.

This clonotype was seen a handful of times. The chain carries TRBV20-1 and TRBJ2-1; tentatively, D is TRBD2 (5 bases). The CDR3 totals 13 residues. Germline CDR1 reads DFQATT; CDR2 reads SNEGSKA (reference sequence). V was trimmed by 7 bases and J by 1 base, leaving 11 bases between them. This CDR3 is CSVSDSSYNEQFF. The CDR3 bases are TGCAGTGTCTCGGACTCATCCTACAATGAGCAGTTCTTC.

This clonotype was counted at least ten times. The rearrangement uses TRBV6-1 and TRBJ2-4; 8 nucleotides line up with TRBD1. Germline trimming cut 6 bases from V and 8 bases from J; bases unmatched to any gene: 9. CDR3 length equals 14 residues. Germline V gives CDR1 MNHNS, CDR2 SASEGT. The CDR3 is CASRNRGQGDIQYF. CDR3 coding DNA: TGTGCCAGCAGGAACCGTGGACAGGGTGACATTCAGTACTTC.

This clonotype was seen only a few times. This chain joins TRBV20-1 and TRBJ1-6; possibly TRBD1 for D (6 bases). V was shortened by 1 base and J by 0 bases, with 13 bases between the two germline ends. This CDR3 comprises 17 residues. CDR1 DFQATT and CDR2 SNEGSKA come from the germline V gene (reference sequence). The CDR3 reads CSARVGTTSSYNSPLHF. CDR3 DNA sequence: TGCAGTGCTAGAGTTGGGACAACGAGCTCCTATAATTCACCCCTCCACTTT.

Only a few counts were recorded for this clonotype. The gene calls are TRBV5-1 and TRBJ1-6; D unresolved. This CDR3 spans 16 amino acids. Trimming removed 0 bases at V and 8 bases at J, with 15 bases between. CDR1 is SGHRS and CDR2 is YFSETQ in the germline V gene. CDR3 nucleotide sequence: TGCGCCAGCAGCTTGGATCACCCAGGCAATTATTCACCCCTCCACTTT. Its translation: CASSLDHPGNYSPLHF.

The rearrangement joins TRBV6-2 or TRBV6-3 to TRBJ1-6, with D perhaps TRBD1 (6 bases). CDR1 MNHEY and CDR2 SVGEGT come from the germline V gene. Trimming cost V 5 bases and J 11 bases, with 10 bases left between them. The CDR3 is 12 residues long. Here the CDR3 reads CASSRGPTPLHF. In nucleotides, the CDR3 is TGTGCCAGCAGTCGGGGGCCAACACCCCTCCACTTT.

The table lists this clonotype with many counts. V usage is TRBV12-3 or TRBV12-4 and J usage is TRBJ1-2; no clear D gene. The CDR3 has 12 residues. Trimming removed 5 bases at V and 7 bases at J, with 11 bases between. In DNA, the CDR3 is TGTGCCAGCAGTGTTGGGTGGGGTGGCTACACCTTC. Translating it yields CASSVGWGGYTF.

This clonotype was detected ten times or more. The V gene is TRBV13, the J gene TRBJ2-7; 12 bases are shared with TRBD2. This CDR3 spans 15 amino acids. J gave up 7 bases and V 5 bases, and 9 bases lay outside the gene matches. Germline V gene sequence: CDR1 PRHDT, CDR2 FYEKMQ (reference sequence). The CDR3: CASSRSRGLAGEQYF. The DNA for the CDR3 is TGTGCCAGCAGCAGAAGCCGAGGACTAGCGGGAGAGCAGTACTTC.

The sample holds a few counts of this clonotype. The CDR3 is CASSRAGDTKNIQYF. CDR3 nucleotide sequence: TGTGCCAGTAGTCGGGCAGGGGATACCAAAAACATTCAGTACTTC. V and J are TRBV19 and TRBJ2-4; possible D gene TRBD1, 6 bases. This CDR3 has 15 amino acids. Looked up from germline, CDR1 is LNHDA and CDR2 is SQIVND (reference sequence). V gave up 5 bases and J gave up 2 bases, with 13 bases separating them.

The genes are TRBV5-5 and TRBJ2-1; D tentatively reads TRBD1 or TRBD2 (5 bases each). Between the trimmed V and J ends, which lost 4 bases and 15 bases, there was a span of 14 bases. This CDR3 contains 11 residues. Germline CDR1 is SGHKS and CDR2 is YYEKEE (reference sequence). CDR3 sequence reads: CASSLGPPGFF. DNA for the CDR3: TGTGCCAGCAGCCTGGGACCCCCGGGGTTCTTC. Using reference TRBV5-5 and TRBJ2-1 for the parts outside the CDR3, the full variable domain is DAGVTQSPTHLIKTRGQQVTLRCSPISGHKSVSWYQQVLGQGPQFIFQYYEKEERGRGNFPDRFSARQFPNYSSELNVNALLLGDSALYLCASSLGPPGFFGPGTRLTVL.

The chain links TRBV20-1 to TRBJ2-1, with D perhaps TRBD1 or TRBD2 (5 bases each). V was shortened by 4 bases and J by 4 bases, with 17 bases between the two germline ends. The germline gives CDR1 DFQATT, CDR2 SNEGSKA (reference sequence). The CDR3 runs 15 residues. Here the CDR3 reads CSATLLRGPYNEQFF. The CDR3 nucleotides are TGCAGTGCTACGCTCTTGAGGGGACCGTACAATGAGCAGTTCTTC.

This clonotype has at least ten counts. The chain recombines TRBV3-1 with TRBJ2-1; 13 positions agree with TRBD2. Germline-derived CDR1 and CDR2 are LGHDT and YNNKEL (reference sequence). This CDR3 region has 14 residues. V gave up 3 bases and J gave up 9 bases; unmatched junction bases: 2. For the CDR3, the DNA is TGTGCCAGCAGCCACGGACTAGCGGGGGCTGAGCAGTTCTTC. Residues: CASSHGLAGAEQFF.

The V call is TRBV7-9, the J call TRBJ1-2; 8 bases are shared with TRBD1. This CDR3 contains 15 residues. CDR1 is SEHNR and CDR2 is FQNEAQ in the germline V gene (reference sequence). V shed 5 bases and J 8 bases; nucleotides not matched to a gene: 13. Here the CDR3 reads CASSPTLDRGSGYTF. CDR3 coding DNA: TGTGCCAGCAGCCCTACCCTTGACAGGGGATCAGGCTACACCTTC.

The rearrangement links TRBV7-2 to TRBJ2-1; 9 bases match TRBD1. Germline V gene sequence: CDR1 SGHTA, CDR2 FQGNSA. This CDR3 has 16 amino acids. The trim removed 1 base at V and 10 bases at J, leaving 11 bases unmatched. The chain's CDR3 is CASSLDPGQGRREQFF. The CDR3 nucleotides are TGTGCCAGCAGCTTAGACCCGGGACAGGGCAGGCGGGAGCAGTTCTTC.

This clonotype appeared a few times. The chain is built from TRBV5-5 and TRBJ1-5; 7 bases map to TRBD1. CDR1 and CDR2 (germline): SGHKS, YYEKEE (reference sequence). The CDR3 extends over 15 amino acids. Trimming took 1 base from V and 3 from J; bases not matched to a gene: 4. This CDR3 reads CASSLMTGNNQPQHF. In DNA, the CDR3 is TGTGCCAGCAGCTTGATGACAGGGAACAATCAGCCCCAGCATTTT.

This clonotype has more than one count but fewer than ten. V gene TRBV20-1 combines with J gene TRBJ1-1, with D hard to call. Germline V gene sequence: CDR1 DFQATT, CDR2 SNEGSKA (reference sequence). This CDR3 spans 15 amino acids. Trimming took off 3 bases at V and 0 bases at J, with 14 bases between the two ends. The CDR3 loop reads CSARPFREMNTEAFF. CDR3 DNA: TGCAGTGCTAGGCCGTTCCGGGAGATGAACACTGAAGCTTTCTTT.